The 7 T cell receptor beta chains in this list originate from one sample, sequenced in a study of blood T cell repertoires in COVID-19. The assay was immunoSEQ multiplex PCR, and TCRdb's table has in-frame clones only and misses some. Here the sample spans more than 85,000 clones, more than 85% being singletons. The sample comprised peripheral blood. These receptor sequences come from a man aged 50 or older with active or convalescent COVID-19.

The chain uses TRBV6-5 and TRBJ2-1; weak D call: TRBD1 (6 bases). The CDR3 consists of 15 residues. The V end lost 7 bases, the J end lost 0 bases, and 13 bases lay between the germline ends. In germline, CDR1 is MNHEY, CDR2 SVGAGI. The CDR3: CASIKGVSSYNEQFF. CDR3 coding DNA: TGTGCCAGCATCAAGGGGGTCAGCTCCTACAATGAGCAGTTCTTC.

This sequence joins TRBV19 and TRBJ1-4; D call uncertain. Germline CDR1 is LNHDA and CDR2 is SQIVND (reference sequence). Trimming took 1 base from V and 4 from J, leaving 10 bases between them. This CDR3 contains 15 residues. CDR3 amino acids: CASSIARQSNEKLFF. CDR3 bases: TGTGCCAGTAGTATAGCGCGGCAGAGTAATGAAAAACTGTTTTTT. Full variable domain (missing parts from reference TRBV19 and TRBJ1-4): DGGITQSPKYLFRKEGQNVTLSCEQNLNHDAMYWYRQDPGQGLRLIYYSQIVNDFQKGDIAEGYSVSREKKESFPLTVTSAQKNPTAFYLCASSIARQSNEKLFFGSGTQLSVL.

This chain uses TRBV6-5 with TRBJ1-5, with a weak D call TRBD1 (6 bases). The CDR3 has 13 residues. V was cut by 5 bases and J by 6 bases, with 11 bases left in between. Germline CDR1 MNHEY, CDR2 SVGAGI. The DNA for the CDR3 is TGTGCCAGCAGTACAGGGTTAGGTCAGCCCCAGCATTTT. This gives the protein CASSTGLGQPQHF.

This clone was seen more than once but under ten times. The CDR3 here is CASSQDHLAGGYQETQYF. CDR3 in DNA: TGCGCCAGCAGCCAAGATCATCTAGCGGGGGGGTACCAAGAGACCCAGTACTTC. J is TRBJ2-5 and V is TRBV4-3, with 12 bases aligning to TRBD2. V was pared by 0 bases and J by 0 bases, with 5 bases of the junction left unmatched. Germline assignment: CDR1 LGHNA and CDR2 YSLEER. The CDR3 is made up of 18 amino acids.

This chain links TRBV29-1 with TRBJ1-1; TRBD1 might be the D (5 bases). V dropped 3 bases and J dropped 2 bases, with 16 bases sitting between them. The germline V gene has CDR1 SQVTM and CDR2 ANQGSEA. CDR3 length equals 15 residues. The CDR3 bases are TGCAGCGTTGAGAAGGACACCGACCTAAACACTGAAGCTTTCTTT. Amino acid sequence: CSVEKDTDLNTEAFF.

The rearrangement links TRBV6-2 or TRBV6-3 to TRBJ2-5; no clear D gene. CDR3 length: 11 amino acids. Germline V gives CDR1 MNHEY, CDR2 SVGEGT. V was clipped by 3 bases and J by 4 bases, with 3 bases between them. The CDR3, as DNA: TGTGCCAGCAGTTATCGAGAGACCCAGTACTTC. Translated: CASSYRETQYF.

The gene calls are TRBV19 and TRBJ2-3; D might be TRBD2 (5 bases). Germline V gene lookup returns CDR1 LNHDA and CDR2 SQIVND (reference sequence). The CDR3 contains 15 residues. Trimming took 1 base from V and 6 from J, leaving 14 bases between them. The CDR3 spells CASSIGPPSFDTQYF. The DNA of the CDR3 is TGTGCCAGTAGTATAGGCCCCCCTAGCTTCGATACGCAGTATTTT.